This is a list of T cell receptor beta chains from one sample in a study of blood T cell repertoires in COVID-19. Here immunoSEQ multiplex PCR was the method, and the copy in TCRdb shows in-frame clones only, minus some. Of tens of thousands of clones listed, around four fifths are singletons. Sequenced input: peripheral blood. The origin of the receptors is a man aged 50 or older with active or convalescent COVID-19. The CDR3 runs from the conserved cysteine through the conserved F or W. The D gene is left open where the match is weak. Clone size is not always given. Where it is, it says once, few, many or a class for expanded clones.

size: NA
D: TRBD2
V: TRBV6-5
J: TRBJ2-3
CDR3: CASEWSGGSTDTQYF
DNA: TGTGCCAGCGAGTGGAGCGGGGGAAGCACAGATACGCAGTATTTT

size: NA
D: NA
V: TRBV21-1
J: TRBJ2-3
CDR3: CASSPPGYLGSTDTQYF
DNA: TGTGCCAGCAGTCCGCCAGGATATCTGGGTAGCACAGATACGCAGTATTTT

size: NA
D: NA
V: TRBV27
J: TRBJ1-6
CDR3: CASSLGGNSPLHF
DNA: TGTGCCAGCAGTTTGGGGGGTAATTCACCCCTCCACTTT

size: NA
D: TRBD1
V: TRBV29-1
J: TRBJ2-1
CDR3: CSAPRGGQPYNEQFF
DNA: TGCAGCGCCCCACGAGGGGGCCAACCCTACAATGAGCAGTTCTTC

size: NA
D: TRBD1
V: TRBV14
J: TRBJ1-2
CDR3: CASSQGGTGAFGGYTF
DNA: TGTGCCAGCAGCCAAGGGGGGACAGGGGCCTTTGGTGGCTACACCTTC

size: NA
D: TRBD2
V: TRBV6-6
J: TRBJ2-2
CDR3: CASSKTSGGNTGELFF
DNA: TGTGCCAGCAGCAAGACTAGCGGGGGAAACACCGGGGAGCTGTTTTTT

size: NA
D: NA
V: TRBV2
J: TRBJ1-1
CDR3: CASTTRAGNTEAFF
DNA: TGTGCCAGCACCACCCGAGCAGGGAACACTGAAGCTTTCTTT

size: NA
D: NA
V: TRBV6-1
J: TRBJ2-2
CDR3: CASSERGAGSNTGELFF
DNA: TGTGCCAGCAGTGAAAGGGGTGCAGGGTCGAACACCGGGGAGCTGTTTTTT

size: NA
D: NA
V: TRBV25-1
J: TRBJ1-1
CDR3: CASSEYAIGQSEAFF
DNA: TGTGCCAGCAGTGAATATGCCATCGGACAGAGTGAAGCTTTCTTT

size: NA
D: NA
V: TRBV9
J: TRBJ1-1
CDR3: CASSVTRSGPEAFF
DNA: TGTGCCAGCAGCGTAACCCGCTCTGGGCCTGAAGCTTTCTTT

size: NA
D: TRBD1
V: TRBV13
J: TRBJ1-6
CDR3: CASSPNLGQSNSPLHF
DNA: TGTGCCAGCAGCCCCAACTTGGGACAGTCGAATTCACCCCTCCACTTT

size: NA
D: NA
V: TRBV11-2
J: TRBJ2-3
CDR3: CASSLVRGDTQYF
DNA: TGTGCCAGCAGCTTAGTGCGGGGAGATACGCAGTATTTT

size: NA
D: NA
V: TRBV3-1/TRBV3-2
J: TRBJ1-2
CDR3: CASSQDMRLDYGYTF
DNA: TGTGCCAGCAGCCAAGATATGAGACTGGACTATGGCTACACCTTC

size: medium-sized
D: TRBD1
V: TRBV19
J: TRBJ2-1
CDR3: CATRGQGAYNEQFF
DNA: TGTGCCACCCGAGGACAGGGGGCCTACAATGAGCAGTTCTTC